Listed below are T cell receptor beta chains from one sample, sequenced in a study of breast tumors, draining lymph nodes, adjacent tissues. Each CDR3 protein is one row after TCRdb ran MiXCR on the multiplex PCR reads. Among under 150,000 distinct CDR3 sequences listed, around 20% were seen once. Sample: axillary lymph node tissue. Source of these receptors: a female donor with breast cancer. Some clones in this sample may be carry-over from other donors' samples. Each CDR3 is given with its conserved first and last residue. A D gene is named only where the DNA matches it firmly. Not every row has a clone size; where given, it reads once, few, many or a size class.

CDR3aa	CDR3nt	d_gene	abundance	v_gene	j_gene
CASSLDLLDTQYF	TGTGCCAGCAGCTTAGATTTGTTGGATACGCAGTATTTT	NA	many	TRBV11-2	TRBJ2-3
CSARDIGPAEAFF	TGCAGTGCTAGAGACATTGGGCCGGCTGAAGCTTTCTTT	NA	NA	TRBV20-1	TRBJ1-1
CASSVEASGSSYEQYF	TGTGCCAGCAGCGTAGAAGCTAGCGGGAGCTCCTACGAGCAGTACTTC	TRBD2	many	TRBV9	TRBJ2-7
CASSYSRSRNTYEQYF	TGTGCCAGCAGTTACTCGAGAAGTAGGAATACATACGAGCAGTACTTC	NA	many	TRBV6-6	TRBJ2-7
CSVELDRQETQYF	TGCAGCGTTGAGCTAGATCGACAAGAGACCCAGTACTTC	NA	medium-sized	TRBV29-1	TRBJ2-5
CASSHGTSGSDTQYF	TGTGCCAGCAGCCACGGGACTAGCGGGAGTGATACGCAGTATTTT	TRBD2	NA	TRBV3-1	TRBJ2-3
CASSPLTGHSYNEQFF	TGTGCCAGCAGTCCCCTGACAGGGCACTCCTACAATGAGCAGTTCTTC	TRBD1	NA	TRBV11-2	TRBJ2-1
CATRGITDTQYF	TGTGCCACCAGGGGGATCACAGATACGCAGTATTTT	NA	NA	TRBV15	TRBJ2-3
CASSAGPMGELFF	TGTGCCAGCAGTGCGGGCCCCATGGGGGAGCTGTTTTTT	NA	few	TRBV2	TRBJ2-2
CASSVGTEAYEQYF	TGTGCCAGCAGCGTAGGGACCGAGGCCTACGAGCAGTACTTC	NA	many	TRBV9	TRBJ2-7
CASSVRLAGQDTQYF	TGTGCCAGCAGCGTACGACTAGCGGGGCAAGATACGCAGTATTTT	TRBD2	many	TRBV9	TRBJ2-3
CATSKRQTGDIQYF	TGTGCCACCAGCAAGAGACAGACTGGAGACATTCAGTACTTC	NA	NA	TRBV15	TRBJ2-4
CASSQERGLGNEQFF	TGCGCCAGCAGCCAAGAAAGGGGTTTGGGGAATGAGCAGTTCTTC	NA	many	TRBV4-1	TRBJ2-1
CASSQGAGLAGVENEQYF	TGCGCCAGCAGCCAAGGCGCCGGACTAGCGGGAGTCGAGAACGAGCAGTACTTC	TRBD2	many	TRBV4-1	TRBJ2-7
CASSGASGIAYEQYF	TGTGCCAGCAGTGGAGCTAGCGGGATTGCCTACGAGCAGTACTTC	TRBD2	many	TRBV6-1	TRBJ2-7
CASYDRYSYEQYF	TGTGCCAGCTACGACCGTTACTCCTACGAGCAGTACTTC	NA	many	TRBV6-5	TRBJ2-7
CSANSVRGSAREQYF	TGCAGTGCTAACTCGGTGCGCGGGTCGGCTCGTGAGCAGTACTTC	NA	few	TRBV20-1	TRBJ2-7
CASSQAAGVYGNTIYF	TGTGCCAGCAGCCAAGCGGCAGGGGTGTATGGAAATACCATATATTTT	NA	NA	TRBV3-1	TRBJ1-3
CASSEGQGRTEQFF	TGTGCCAGCAGTGAAGGACAGGGTCGGACTGAGCAGTTCTTC	TRBD1	NA	TRBV25-1	TRBJ2-1
CASSLAGSGNTIYF	TGTGCCAGCAGCTTGGCTGGGTCTGGAAACACCATATATTTT	NA	many	TRBV5-8	TRBJ1-3
CSAHARGLLATPQETQYF	TGCAGTGCTCATGCCCGGGGACTCTTAGCTACCCCGCAAGAGACCCAGTACTTC	NA	many	TRBV20-1	TRBJ2-5
CASSFTSGRKHEQYF	TGCGCCAGCAGCTTCACTAGCGGGAGGAAACACGAGCAGTACTTC	TRBD2	many	TRBV5-1	TRBJ2-7
CASSLSLGDSYYF	TGTGCCAGCAGTTTAAGTTTAGGGGACTCTTATTACTTC	NA	many	TRBV12-3/TRBV12-4	TRBJ2-1
CASSPGGLITNEKLFF	TGTGCCAGCAGCCCCGGGGGACTGATTACTAATGAAAAACTGTTTTTT	NA	NA	TRBV28	TRBJ1-4
CASSIGQYTDTQYF	TGTGCCAGCAGCATAGGACAGTACACAGATACGCAGTATTTT	NA	many	TRBV7-6	TRBJ2-3
CASSTTLNTEAFF	TGTGCCAGCAGCACTACTTTGAACACTGAAGCTTTCTTT	NA	NA	TRBV7-9	TRBJ1-1
CGWSVYGRTSLYNEQFF	TGTGGCTGGAGTGTTTATGGTCGGACTAGTCTTTACAATGAGCAGTTCTTC	TRBD2	once	TRBV30	TRBJ2-1
CASSLGLAGGREFF	TGTGCCAGCAGTCTCGGACTAGCGGGAGGCCGGGAGTTCTTC	TRBD2	NA	TRBV28	TRBJ2-1
CASSLDRYRSLYEQYF	TGTGCCAGCAGCTTAGATCGCTACAGGTCGCTCTACGAGCAGTACTTC	NA	many	TRBV11-3	TRBJ2-7
CASSPLGQSSSYNSPLHF	TGTGCCAGCTCACCGCTGGGGCAGTCGAGCTCCTATAATTCACCCCTCCACTTT	NA	few	TRBV18	TRBJ1-6
CASSFSGASTDTQYF	TGTGCCAGCAGCTTTAGCGGAGCGAGCACAGATACGCAGTATTTT	NA	many	TRBV9	TRBJ2-3
CASRQTGITGELFF	TGTGCCAGTAGGCAGACAGGGATCACCGGGGAGCTGTTTTTT	TRBD1	many	TRBV19	TRBJ2-2
CASSSLAGGGTQYF	TGTGCCAGCAGTTCATTAGCGGGAGGAGGTACGCAGTATTTT	TRBD2	many	TRBV27	TRBJ2-3
CASSSPREPYEQYF	TGTGCCAGCAGTTCCCCCAGGGAGCCCTACGAGCAGTACTTC	NA	many	TRBV28	TRBJ2-7
CAWSLQGDQPQHF	TGTGCCTGGAGCCTACAGGGCGATCAGCCCCAGCATTTT	NA	NA	TRBV30	TRBJ1-5
CSVEDPAYEQYF	TGCAGCGTTGAAGATCCTGCCTACGAGCAGTACTTC	NA	many	TRBV29-1	TRBJ2-7
CASSLRGYVVAGELFF	TGTGCCAGCAGTTTGCGGGGTTATGTGGTTGCCGGGGAGCTGTTTTTT	NA	NA	TRBV28	TRBJ2-2
CASRIGTSGETQYF	TGTGCCAGCAGAATCGGGACTAGCGGGGAGACCCAGTACTTC	TRBD2	many	TRBV7-9	TRBJ2-5
CASSELHERASYEQYF	TGTGCCAGCAGTGAGCTGCACGAGCGGGCCTCCTACGAGCAGTACTTC	NA	many	TRBV6-1	TRBJ2-7
CASSYAESTDTQYF	TGTGCCAGCAGTTACGCGGAAAGCACAGATACGCAGTATTTT	NA	many	TRBV6-5	TRBJ2-3
CASSNSDLRSYNEQFF	TGTGCCAGTAGTAATAGCGACCTCCGCTCCTACAATGAGCAGTTCTTC	NA	few	TRBV19	TRBJ2-1
CASRSGGGFSNQPQHF	TGTGCCAGTAGGTCAGGGGGTGGTTTTAGCAATCAGCCCCAGCATTTT	TRBD1	many	TRBV19	TRBJ1-5
CASSLEGLAGGVETQYF	TGTGCCAGCAGCTTAGAGGGACTAGCGGGAGGGGTGGAGACCCAGTACTTC	TRBD2	many	TRBV11-2	TRBJ2-5
CASGLGTGTGYTF	TGTGCCAGCGGCTTGGGGACAGGGACTGGCTACACCTTC	TRBD1	NA	TRBV5-4	TRBJ1-2
CASSPSGAGGVTDTQYF	TGCGCCAGCAGCCCCTCGGGAGCGGGAGGGGTCACAGATACGCAGTATTTT	TRBD2	many	TRBV4-1	TRBJ2-3
CSATTSGRLNEQYF	TGCAGTGCTACCACTAGCGGGAGATTGAACGAGCAGTACTTC	TRBD2	many	TRBV20-1	TRBJ2-7
CASSLIVAGGGEQYF	TGTGCCAGCAGTTTAATTGTAGCGGGAGGGGGCGAGCAGTACTTC	TRBD2	few	TRBV28	TRBJ2-7
CASSLKGGSPGELFF	TGTGCCAGCAGTTTGAAGGGAGGATCGCCCGGGGAGCTGTTTTTT	NA	many	TRBV12-3/TRBV12-4	TRBJ2-2